The TCR beta chain described here comes from a study of T cell changes during pregnancy in multiple sclerosis (dated by TCRdb to the late 2010s). Looking at the study overall: In women with multiple sclerosis, the researchers looked at how the T cell repertoire shifted as pregnancy progressed.

This clone was counted between two and nine times. Its antigen has not been determined. Base qualities are missing; no much larger clone stands one base away. Libraries were prepared through the immunoSEQ multiplex PCR assay. This immuneACCESS table, as held by TCRdb, lists in-frame sequences with V and J called but not all clones. Of the missing ones, under half trace to an unresolved V gene in checked studies; the others have no known cause. Within this sample are tens of thousands of clones, with 90% to 95% of them counted one time only. The biggest ten clones account for under 3% of the sample. According to the germline V gene, CDR1 reads SGHRS and CDR2 reads YFSETQ. V gives up 4 bases and J gives up 2 bases, and the segment between their germline ends measures 15 bases. The CDR3 has 15 amino acids, counting the end cysteine and phenylalanine. Only the CDR3 DNA stays, 45 bases, in frame from base 1.

The input for sequencing was peripheral blood, taken in the second trimester of pregnancy. The receptor was isolated from a female donor with multiple sclerosis, enrolled in a pregnancy study. Recombination joined TRBV5-1 with TRBJ1-1; TRBD1 could be the D gene, as 6 bases match. The bases read TGCGCCAGCAGCGAACAGGGTGTTCGTAACACTGAAGCTTTCTTT. It codes for CASSEQGVRNTEAFF.